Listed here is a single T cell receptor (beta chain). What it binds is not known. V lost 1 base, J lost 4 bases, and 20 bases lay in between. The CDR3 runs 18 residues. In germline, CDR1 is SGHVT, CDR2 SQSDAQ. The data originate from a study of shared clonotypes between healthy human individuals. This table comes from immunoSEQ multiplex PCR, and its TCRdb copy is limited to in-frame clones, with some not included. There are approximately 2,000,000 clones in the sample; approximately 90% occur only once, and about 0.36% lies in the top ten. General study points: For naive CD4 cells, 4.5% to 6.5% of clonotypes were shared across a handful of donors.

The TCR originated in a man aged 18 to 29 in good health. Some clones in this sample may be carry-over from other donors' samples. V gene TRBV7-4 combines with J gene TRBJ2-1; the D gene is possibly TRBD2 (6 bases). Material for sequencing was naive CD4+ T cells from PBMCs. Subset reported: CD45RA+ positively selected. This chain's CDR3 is CASSLDLGGADDYNEQFF. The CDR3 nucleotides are TGTGCCAGCAGCTTAGATTTGGGGGGAGCTGATGATTACAATGAGCAGTTCTTC.